A selection of T cell receptor beta chains follows, all from one sample in a study of PD-1 and CTLA-4 blockade in melanoma. Method: immunoSEQ multiplex PCR; TCRdb's copy keeps in-frame clones and lacks some. The sample shows roughly 30,000 clones, around 93% of them seen only once. The sample was CD8+ T cells from peripheral blood, taken from a patient given anti-PD-1 treatment. These receptor sequences come from a human donor with melanoma. CDR3s include the opening cysteine and the closing phenylalanine or tryptophan. D genes are given only for firm matches. Some rows have no size entry. The others give once, few or many, or a class for an expanded clone.

cdr3_aa cdr3_nt clone_size j_call v_call d_call
CASSQEVGEPNFNYGYTF TGTGCCAGCAGCCAAGAAGTGGGCGAACCGAACTTTAACTATGGCTACACCTTC - TRBJ1-2 TRBV4-2 -
CASSRYSPNTGELFF TGTGCCAGCTCAAGGTACAGCCCGAACACCGGGGAGCTGTTTTTT - TRBJ2-2 TRBV18 -
CASRAPTGRDTEAFF TGTGCCAGCAGGGCCCCTACAGGGAGGGACACTGAAGCTTTCTTT - TRBJ1-1 TRBV6-5 -
CASSSPGAYGYTF TGTGCCAGCAGCTCCCCGGGGGCCTATGGCTACACCTTC - TRBJ1-2 TRBV7-9 -
CASSSQETPWGEQFF TGTGCCAGCAGTTCCCAAGAGACCCCCTGGGGTGAGCAGTTCTTC few TRBJ2-1 TRBV27 -
CASSRQGGGNTEAFF TGTGCCAGCAGCCGACAGGGGGGTGGGAACACTGAAGCTTTCTTT - TRBJ1-1 TRBV7-9 TRBD1
CASRGQPDSPYEQYF TGTGCCAGCAGGGGACAGCCTGACTCTCCCTACGAGCAGTACTTC - TRBJ2-7 TRBV6-5 TRBD1
CASSFGTVDNEQFF TGTGCCAGCAGCTTCGGGACAGTGGACAATGAGCAGTTCTTC - TRBJ2-1 TRBV7-9 TRBD1
CASSQPGTVNTGELFF TGTGCCAGCAGCCAACCCGGGACAGTGAACACCGGGGAGCTGTTTTTT - TRBJ2-2 TRBV14 TRBD1
CASSPPFGLTEAFF TGTGCCAGCAGCCCCCCCTTCGGGCTCACTGAAGCTTTCTTT - TRBJ1-1 TRBV7-9 -
CSVVGPVYNEQFF TGCAGCGTTGTAGGGCCCGTCTACAATGAGCAGTTCTTC - TRBJ2-1 TRBV29-1 -
CASSFVQGAVEQYF TGTGCCAGCAGTTTCGTTCAGGGGGCGGTTGAGCAGTACTTC - TRBJ2-7 TRBV28 TRBD1
CASSPRAGEGTEAFF TGTGCCAGCAGCCCCCGGGCGGGAGAAGGCACTGAAGCTTTCTTT once TRBJ1-1 TRBV5-5 -
CASSLDGVGTEAFF TGTGCCAGCAGCTTAGACGGGGTAGGGACTGAAGCTTTCTTT - TRBJ1-1 TRBV7-8 -
CATTTGGLAGYNEQFF TGTGCCACCACCACGGGGGGGCTAGCGGGTTACAATGAGCAGTTCTTC - TRBJ2-1 TRBV15 TRBD2
CATSLGTALRQPQHF TGTGCCACCAGCCTAGGGACAGCCCTGCGTCAGCCCCAGCATTTT - TRBJ1-5 TRBV15 TRBD1
CASSSDLAGGLGQETQYF TGTGCCAGCAGCTCTGACCTAGCGGGGGGCCTCGGACAAGAGACCCAGTACTTC once TRBJ2-5 TRBV5-6 TRBD2
CASSQGGQDYEQYF TGCGCCAGCAGCCAAGGAGGGCAGGACTACGAGCAGTACTTC - TRBJ2-7 TRBV4-1 -
CAWSSGQPNTEAFF TGTGCCTGGAGTTCGGGACAGCCGAACACTGAAGCTTTCTTT - TRBJ1-1 TRBV30 TRBD1
CSARRENEQYF TGCAGTGCTCGCAGGGAGAACGAGCAGTACTTC - TRBJ2-7 TRBV20-1 -
CASSLPGGTEAFF TGTGCCAGCAGCCTCCCAGGGGGCACTGAAGCTTTCTTT - TRBJ1-1 TRBV7-9 TRBD1
CASSLRGLHGYTF TGTGCCAGCAGTTTAAGGGGGCTCCATGGCTACACCTTC - TRBJ1-2 TRBV27 TRBD1
CASSPPGKYEQYF TGTGCCAGCAGCCCCCCCGGTAAGTACGAGCAGTACTTC - TRBJ2-7 TRBV28 -
CSVGEGESYEQYF TGCAGCGTTGGTGAAGGGGAGTCCTACGAGCAGTACTTC few TRBJ2-7 TRBV29-1 -
CASSPAGGYYGYTF TGTGCCAGCAGCCCCGCGGGGGGCTACTATGGCTACACCTTC - TRBJ1-2 TRBV6-5 -